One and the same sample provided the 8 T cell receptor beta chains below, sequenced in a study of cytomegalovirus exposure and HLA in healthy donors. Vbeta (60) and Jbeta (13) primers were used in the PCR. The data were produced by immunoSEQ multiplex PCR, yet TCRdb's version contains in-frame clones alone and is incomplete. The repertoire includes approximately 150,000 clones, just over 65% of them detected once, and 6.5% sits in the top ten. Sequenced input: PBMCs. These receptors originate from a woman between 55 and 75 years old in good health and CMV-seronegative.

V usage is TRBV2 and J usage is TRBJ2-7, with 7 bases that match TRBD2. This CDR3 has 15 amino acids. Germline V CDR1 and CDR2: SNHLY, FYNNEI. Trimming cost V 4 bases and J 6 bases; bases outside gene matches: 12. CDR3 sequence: CASSAPGRALGEQYF. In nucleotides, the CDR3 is TGTGCCAGCAGTGCCCCGGGGAGGGCCCTTGGCGAGCAGTACTTC.

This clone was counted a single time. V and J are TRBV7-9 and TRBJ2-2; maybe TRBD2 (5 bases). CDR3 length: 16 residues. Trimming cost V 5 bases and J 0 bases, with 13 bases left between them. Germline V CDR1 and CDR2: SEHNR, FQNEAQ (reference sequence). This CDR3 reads CASSPGVSTNTGELFF. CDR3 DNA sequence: TGTGCCAGCAGCCCCGGGGTCTCCACGAACACCGGGGAGCTGTTTTTT.

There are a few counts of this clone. As DNA, the CDR3 is TGTGCCAGCAGCTTAGGTCCAGGGTCCACTGAAGCTTTCTTT. The encoded protein is CASSLGPGSTEAFF. The rearrangement uses TRBV7-2 and TRBJ1-1; a weak D match, TRBD1 (5 bases). This CDR3 is built from 14 residues. The V gene lost 1 base and the J gene lost 4 bases, with 10 bases spanning the gap. Germline lookup yields CDR1 SGHTA and CDR2 FQGNSA. The variable domain in full, completed from reference TRBV7-2 and TRBJ1-1, reads GAGVSQSPSNKVTEKGKDVELRCDPISGHTALYWYRQSLGQGLEFLIYFQGNSAPDKSGLPSDRFSAERTGGSVSTLTIQRTQQEDSAVYLCASSLGPGSTEAFFGQGTRLTVV.

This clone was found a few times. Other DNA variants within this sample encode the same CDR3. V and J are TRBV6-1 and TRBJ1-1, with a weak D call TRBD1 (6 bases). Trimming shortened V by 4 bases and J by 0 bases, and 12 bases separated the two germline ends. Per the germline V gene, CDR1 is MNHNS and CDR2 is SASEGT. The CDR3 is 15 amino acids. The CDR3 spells CASSGGQRLNTEAFF. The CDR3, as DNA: TGTGCCAGCAGTGGAGGACAGAGATTGAACACTGAAGCTTTCTTT.

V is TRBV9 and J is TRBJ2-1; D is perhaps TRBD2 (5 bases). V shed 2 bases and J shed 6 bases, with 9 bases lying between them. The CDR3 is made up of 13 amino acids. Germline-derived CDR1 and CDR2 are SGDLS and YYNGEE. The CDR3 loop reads CASSVLGSNEQFF. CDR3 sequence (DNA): TGTGCCAGCAGCGTTCTGGGGAGCAATGAGCAGTTCTTC.

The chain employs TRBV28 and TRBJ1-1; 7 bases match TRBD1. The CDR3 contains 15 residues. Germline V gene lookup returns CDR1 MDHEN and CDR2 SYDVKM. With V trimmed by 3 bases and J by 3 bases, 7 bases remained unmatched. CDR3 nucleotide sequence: TGTGCCAGCAGTTTGGAAGGGGGCGCGGACACTGAAGCTTTCTTT. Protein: CASSLEGGADTEAFF.

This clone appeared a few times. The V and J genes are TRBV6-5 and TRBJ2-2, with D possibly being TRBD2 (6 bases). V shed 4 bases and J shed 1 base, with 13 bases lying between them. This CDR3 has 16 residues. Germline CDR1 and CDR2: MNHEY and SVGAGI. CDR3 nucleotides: TGTGCCAGCAGTTCCCCAAGGCGGGAGAACACCGGGGAGCTGTTTTTT. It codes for CASSSPRRENTGELFF.

In DNA, the CDR3 is TGTGCCAGCAGTCCCTCACAGGGCCTTGGTGGAAACACCATATATTTT. Amino acid sequence: CASSPSQGLGGNTIYF. The rearrangement links TRBV28 to TRBJ1-3, with D possibly matching TRBD1 (6 bases). The CDR3 spans 16 residues. Germline CDR1 is MDHEN and CDR2 is SYDVKM. V lost 5 bases and J lost 3, with 17 bases in between. The entire variable domain, with the rest obtained from reference TRBV28 and TRBJ1-3, is as follows: DVKVTQSSRYLVKRTGEKVFLECVQDMDHENMFWYRQDPGLGLRLIYFSYDVKMKEKGDIPEGYSVSREKKERFSLILESASTNQTSMYLCASSPSQGLGGNTIYFGEGSWLTVV.